A selection of T cell receptor beta chains follows, all from one sample in a study of T cell repertoires in urothelial bladder cancer. Measured with immunoSEQ multiplex PCR; TCRdb has only the in-frame clones, and not every one. The data hold some 1,300 clones, with roughly 70% observed a single time. The sample consisted of tumor-infiltrating cells from bladder cancer. The receptors come from a human donor with urothelial carcinoma. The CDR3 runs from the conserved cysteine through the conserved F or W. Each record gives: V gene, clone size, J gene, D gene, CDR3 DNA, CDR3 protein. The D gene is left open where the match is weak. Clone size, where shown, is once, few, many, or a class for clones that have expanded.

TRBV9,-,TRBJ2-5,TRBD2,TGTGCCAGCAGCGTAGTGGGCGGGGGGTCCCAAGAGACCCAGTACTTC,CASSVVGGGSQETQYF
TRBV5-1,-,TRBJ1-1,TRBD1,TGCGCCAGCAGTTCGGACAGGGGGGTTTTCAGCGCTGAAGCTTTCTTT,CASSSDRGVFSAEAFF
TRBV28,-,TRBJ2-1,-,TGTGCCAGCAGTTTTAGAGTTGAGCAGTTCTTC,CASSFRVEQFF
TRBV2,-,TRBJ2-1,-,TGTGCCAGCAGGGAGGAAGGGGGGAACTACAATGAGCAGTTCTTC,CASREEGGNYNEQFF
TRBV29-1,-,TRBJ2-7,-,TGCAGCGTTGAAGATGGTAATGCGCTTTTC,CSVEDGNALF
TRBV7-2,-,TRBJ2-7,-,TGTGCCAGCAGCTTAGACGGGTACTCCTACGAGCAGTACTTC,CASSLDGYSYEQYF
TRBV5-1,few,TRBJ1-1,-,TGCGCCAGCAGAATAGGACAGCTACCTGAAGCTTTCTTT,CASRIGQLPEAFF
TRBV14,-,TRBJ2-1,TRBD2,TGTGCCAGCAGCGGGGCTAGCGGGAGGCACAATGAGCAGTTCTTC,CASSGASGRHNEQFF
TRBV7-2,-,TRBJ2-3,-,TGTGCCAGCAGCCGCGGGACAGCTAGCACAGATACGCAGTATTTT,CASSRGTASTDTQYF
TRBV5-1,few,TRBJ2-5,-,TGCGCCAGCAGCTTGGGGGTGGCGCGACAAGAGACCCAGTACTTC,CASSLGVARQETQYF
TRBV7-8,-,TRBJ2-7,TRBD2,TGTGCCAGCAGCCGGCGTAGCGGGAGTTCCTACGAGCAGTACTTC,CASSRRSGSSYEQYF
TRBV28,-,TRBJ2-7,TRBD2,TGTGTCACGACGGGGGGGTACGAGCAGTACTTC,CVTTGGYEQYF
TRBV4-1,-,TRBJ2-1,TRBD2,TGCGCCAGCAGCCAAAGGCTAGCGGGGGCGCACAATGAGCAGTTCTTC,CASSQRLAGAHNEQFF
TRBV7-2,few,TRBJ2-2,-,TGTGCCAGCAGCTTAACCCCTACCGGGGAGCTGTTTTTT,CASSLTPTGELFF
TRBV5-8,-,TRBJ1-6,-,TGTGCCAGCACCACGAGCTCCTATAATTCACCCCTCCACTTT,CASTTSSYNSPLHF
TRBV28,-,TRBJ2-3,-,TGTGCCAGCATCCATATCCTCGCGGGTGAGGGAGATACGCAGTATTTT,CASIHILAGEGDTQYF
TRBV5-1,-,TRBJ2-7,-,TGCGCCAGCGCCCCAGCGGCAAATACCTACGAGCAGTACTTC,CASAPAANTYEQYF
TRBV18,-,TRBJ1-3,-,TGTGCCAGCTCACCACCGACAGGCGACTCTGGAAACACCATATATTTT,CASSPPTGDSGNTIYF
TRBV18,few,TRBJ1-1,-,TGTGCCAGCTCAACTCTGGGGGGCACTGAAGCTTTCTTT,CASSTLGGTEAFF
TRBV29-1,-,TRBJ1-3,-,TGCAGCGTTGACGACACCTCTGGAAACACCATATATTTT,CSVDDTSGNTIYF
TRBV10-2,-,TRBJ2-1,-,TGCGCCAGCACTGAATTGGGAAACTACAATGAGCAGTTCTTC,CASTELGNYNEQFF
TRBV11-1,-,TRBJ2-7,-,TGTGCCAGCAGCTTAATTGCCTACGAGCAGTACTTC,CASSLIAYEQYF
TRBV5-6,-,TRBJ2-4,-,TGTGCCAGCAGCTTGCAGAATCTAGCCAAAAACATTCAGTACTTC,CASSLQNLAKNIQYF
TRBV6-5,-,TRBJ1-1,-,TGTGCCAGTCGGCGGGGGATGAACACTGAAGCTTTCTTT,CASRRGMNTEAFF
TRBV10-3,-,TRBJ2-1,TRBD1,TGTGCCATCAGTGGTTCGGGACAGGGGTCTGAGCAGTTCTTC,CAISGSGQGSEQFF
TRBV4-1,once,TRBJ2-3,-,TGCGCCAGCAGCCAAGATTGGGGATTCGACGCAGATACGCAGTATTTT,CASSQDWGFDADTQYF
TRBV2,-,TRBJ2-6,-,TGTGCCAGCGTCAACTCTGGGGCCAACGTCCTGACTTTC,CASVNSGANVLTF